This passage covers 24 T cell receptor beta chains from one sample sequenced in a study of T-cell memory formation after mild COVID-19. TCRdb re-called the 5' RACE reads through MiXCR, storing one row per CDR3 protein. The repertoire holds under 600,000 distinct CDR3 sequences, with 20% to 25% as singletons. Material: PBMCs or a T cell subset sorted from them (not recorded which). These receptors originate from an adult woman who had mild COVID-19 (a few samples of this study predate the infection). Cell type and time point are not known.

The chain recombines TRBV7-9 with TRBJ2-7; 7 bases match TRBD1. Germline CDR1 reads SEHNR; CDR2 reads FQNEAQ (reference sequence). CDR3 size: 14 residues. V gave up 3 bases and J gave up 2 bases; unmatched junction bases: 4. CDR3 nucleotide sequence: TGTGCCAGCAGCTTGACAGGGTCCCCCTACGAGCAGTACTTC. This codes for CASSLTGSPYEQYF. Full variable domain (remainder filled in from reference TRBV7-9 and TRBJ2-7): DTGVSQNPRHKITKRGQNVTFRCDPISEHNRLYWYRQTLGQGPEFLTYFQNEAQLEKSRLLSDRFSAERPKGSFSTLEIQRTEQGDSAMYLCASSLTGSPYEQYFGPGTRLTVT.

This sequence joins TRBV2 and TRBJ1-1; D is ambiguous. Trimming stripped 0 bases from V and 9 bases from J, with 11 bases between. CDR3 size: 13 residues. Germline-derived CDR1 and CDR2 are SNHLY and FYNNEI. Here the CDR3 DNA reads TGTGCCAGCAGTGAAGCGCCTCCCGGAAAAGCTTTCTTT. Its translation: CASSEAPPGKAFF.

The CDR3 spells CASRELEREGPGKNIQYF. The CDR3 nucleotides read TGTGCCAGCCGCGAGTTGGAGCGGGAGGGCCCGGGCAAAAACATTCAGTACTTC. The chain recombines TRBV7-2 with TRBJ2-4; 10 nucleotides match TRBD2. The V gene end was trimmed by 8 bases and the J gene end by 3 bases; junction bases not matched to a gene: 16. Per the germline V gene, CDR1 is SGHTA and CDR2 is FQGNSA. The CDR3 is 18 amino acids.

The chain links TRBV6-2 or TRBV6-3 to TRBJ2-7; 8 nucleotides align to TRBD1. Germline CDR1 and CDR2: MNHEY and SVGEGT. V was clipped by 10 bases and J by 6 bases; unmatched bases: 14. The CDR3 sequence is 14 residues long. CDR3 sequence: CAISLWTGTGEQYF. The DNA of the CDR3 is TGTGCCATCAGCCTATGGACAGGGACTGGCGAGCAGTACTTC.

The rearrangement joins TRBV12-3 or TRBV12-4 to TRBJ2-5; D perhaps matches TRBD1 (6 bases). V was clipped by 4 bases and J by 1 base, with 16 bases between them. This CDR3 is built from 16 residues. In DNA form, the CDR3 reads TGTGCCAGCAGTTGGGCCCCAGGGACAATCCAAGAGACCCAGTACTTC. It yields the protein CASSWAPGTIQETQYF.

This clonotype showed up just a few times. No DNA is shown, since the ends of the CDR3 on it are uncertain; the CDR3 is the one TCRdb lists. The rearrangement joins TRBV7-3 to TRBJ2-2; the table's D gene call, TRBD1, was not cross checked with the DNA. A total of 15 residues make up the CDR3, ends included. CDR1 and CDR2 from the germline V gene are SGHTA and FQGTGA. The CDR3 loop is CASSFRGRNTGELFF.

V gene TRBV18 combines with J gene TRBJ2-5, with 10 bases that match TRBD2. The CDR3 covers 15 residues. Unmatched junction bases numbered 0, after V lost 1 base and J lost 1 base. Germline values: CDR1 KGHSH, CDR2 LQKENI. This chain's CDR3 is CASSPQRGGQETQYF. The CDR3 bases are TGTGCCAGCTCACCACAGCGGGGGGGCCAAGAGACCCAGTACTTC.

This clonotype was seen only once. The chain joins TRBV24-1 to TRBJ1-1, with D perhaps TRBD1 (5 bases). The CDR3 loop spans 13 amino acids. The germline V and J ends were trimmed by 6 bases and 0 bases, with 7 bases remaining between them. Germline V gene lookup returns CDR1 KGHDR and CDR2 SFDVKD. The CDR3 region has the DNA TGTGCCACCAGTAGCAGGGTGAACACTGAAGCTTTCTTT. As protein: CATSSRVNTEAFF.

This clonotype appeared a few times. The chain links TRBV6-2 or TRBV6-3 to TRBJ2-5; D is undetermined. Trimming took 7 bases from V and 5 from J, leaving 14 bases between them. This CDR3 contains 13 residues. Looked up from germline, CDR1 is MNHEY and CDR2 is SVGEGT. The CDR3 DNA follows: TGTGCCAGCACCCGCCTGGGCAGGGAGACCCAGTACTTC. Translating gives CASTRLGRETQYF.

The V call is TRBV9, the J call TRBJ1-5, with 8 nucleotides matching TRBD1. Trimming took 4 bases from V and 7 from J; bases not matched to a gene: 10. CDR1 is SGDLS, CDR2 YYNGEE, per germline. CDR3 length: 15 amino acids. CDR3 protein: CASSPRTGSGQPQHF. In nucleotides, the CDR3 is TGTGCCAGCAGCCCCCGGACAGGGTCGGGGCAGCCCCAGCATTTT.

This clonotype has at least ten counts. The chain is built from TRBV5-1 and TRBJ2-2, with 11 bases matching TRBD1. Germline V gene sequence: CDR1 SGHRS, CDR2 YFSETQ. V shed 3 bases, J shed 4 bases, and the junction held 2 bases outside the gene matches. This CDR3 has 15 residues. CDR3 in amino acids: CASSWTGGSTGELFF. The CDR3 coding sequence is TGCGCCAGCAGCTGGACAGGGGGCAGCACCGGGGAGCTGTTTTTT. Together with reference TRBV5-1 and TRBJ2-2, the CDR3 gives the full variable domain: KAGVTQTPRYLIKTRGQQVTLSCSPISGHRSVSWYQQTPGQGLQFLFEYFSETQRNKGNFPGRFSGRQFSNSRSEMNVSTLELGDSALYLCASSWTGGSTGELFFGEGSRLTVL.

The V and J genes are TRBV5-4 and TRBJ2-6; D is unresolved. CDR1 and CDR2 (germline): SGHNT, YYREEE (reference sequence). The CDR3 spans 16 residues. The V and J ends lost 1 base and 0 bases respectively, with 8 bases between them. The CDR3 protein is CASSLLSFSGANVLTF. As DNA, the CDR3 is TGTGCCAGCAGCTTGTTAAGCTTCTCTGGGGCCAACGTCCTGACTTTC.

This clonotype showed up many times. The chain combines TRBV5-1 with TRBJ2-1; D ambiguous. Trimming stripped 2 bases from V and 6 bases from J, with 6 bases between. The CDR3 totals 12 residues. Germline lookup yields CDR1 SGHRS and CDR2 YFSETQ. The DNA of the CDR3 is TGCGCCAGCAGCTTAACCCTCAATGAGCAGTTCTTC. Translating gives CASSLTLNEQFF.

This clonotype was seen only a few times. The chain recombines TRBV7-2 with TRBJ2-2, with D perhaps being TRBD1 or TRBD2 (7 bases each). The CDR3 runs 14 residues. Germline CDR1 is SGHTA and CDR2 is FQGNSA. V was clipped by 5 bases and J by 7 bases, with 14 bases between them. CDR3 sequence (DNA): TGTGCCAGCAGCCAGCAGGGGGGGGTCGGGGAGCTGTTTTTT. Translating gives CASSQQGGVGELFF. The whole variable domain, remainder taken from reference TRBV7-2 and TRBJ2-2, is GAGVSQSPSNKVTEKGKDVELRCDPISGHTALYWYRQSLGQGLEFLIYFQGNSAPDKSGLPSDRFSAERTGGSVSTLTIQRTQQEDSAVYLCASSQQGGVGELFFGEGSRLTVL.

This rearrangement joins TRBV10-3 to TRBJ2-7; 9 bases are a match to TRBD2. Germline assignment: CDR1 ENHRY and CDR2 SYGVKD. J lost 3 bases, V lost 4 bases, and 13 bases had no gene match. The CDR3 covers 17 residues. CDR3 sequence: CAISGFLGGSGGYEQYF. In nucleotides, the CDR3 is TGTGCCATCAGTGGGTTCCTAGGTGGTAGCGGGGGCTACGAGCAGTACTTC.

This clonotype has a handful of counts. CDR3 nucleotide sequence: TGTGCCAGCAGTTACTTCGGATCAACTAATGAAAAACTGTTTTTT. Amino acids: CASSYFGSTNEKLFF. The chain carries TRBV6-5 and TRBJ1-4, with no clear D. Germline assignment: CDR1 MNHEY and CDR2 SVGAGI. Between the trimmed V and J ends, which lost 1 base and 0 bases, there was a span of 6 bases. The CDR3 has 15 residues.

There are a few counts of this clonotype. The chain links TRBV24-1 to TRBJ2-2; D is unclear. Deletions cut 4 bases from V and 5 bases from J, with 10 bases between. Germline V lookup: CDR1 KGHDR, CDR2 SFDVKD. This CDR3 spans 14 amino acids. CDR3 bases: TGTGCCACCAGTGAAAAAGACCTGACCGGGGAGCTGTTTTTT. Its protein product is CATSEKDLTGELFF.

This clonotype was recorded a few times. The genes are TRBV18 and TRBJ1-1; D may be TRBD1 (6 bases). The CDR3 covers 13 residues. Trimming removed 3 bases at V and 3 bases at J, with 8 bases between. Germline V lookup: CDR1 KGHSH, CDR2 LQKENI. The CDR3 bases are TGTGCCAGCTCACCCGACAGGCACACTGAAGCTTTCTTT. Its protein product is CASSPDRHTEAFF. The whole variable domain, remainder taken from reference TRBV18 and TRBJ1-1, is NAGVMQNPRHLVRRRGQEARLRCSPMKGHSHVYWYRQLPEEGLKFMVYLQKENIIDESGMPKERFSAEFPKEGPSILRIQQVVRGDSAAYFCASSPDRHTEAFFGQGTRLTVV.

The chain recombines TRBV7-9 with TRBJ2-7; D not certain. CDR3 length: 16 amino acids. Germline values: CDR1 SEHNR, CDR2 FQNEAQ (reference sequence). V was cut by 7 bases and J by 0 bases, with 19 bases left in between. The CDR3 here is CASTVSGRAASYEQYF. CDR3 coding DNA: TGTGCCAGCACCGTAAGTGGCCGGGCCGCCTCCTACGAGCAGTACTTC.

The rearrangement joins TRBV4-1 to TRBJ1-1, with D perhaps TRBD1 (5 bases). Trimming took 0 bases from V and 6 from J, leaving 20 bases between them. Germline-derived CDR1 and CDR2 are MGHRA and YSYEKL. This CDR3 has 17 amino acids. The DNA of the CDR3 is TGCGCCAGCAGCCAAGAAGTGTCCTCGGGGGGAAGGGCTGAAGCTTTCTTT. It is translated as CASSQEVSSGGRAEAFF.

In its sample, this clonotype was seen a few times. J is TRBJ2-1 and V is TRBV29-1, with 7 bases identical to TRBD2. Germline CDR1 reads SQVTM; CDR2 reads ANQGSEA. The length of the CDR3 is 13 residues. The junction had 5 bases not matched to a gene; V was cut back by 3 bases and J by 6 bases. The CDR3 sequence: CSVESWTSNEQFF. In DNA, the CDR3 is TGCAGCGTTGAGAGTTGGACTAGCAATGAGCAGTTCTTC.

This clonotype was counted between two and nine times. The chain links TRBV19 to TRBJ1-1; perhaps TRBD1 as D (6 bases). The V end lost 8 bases, the J end lost 5 bases, and 18 bases lay between the germline ends. The CDR3 consists of 14 residues. CDR1 and CDR2 (germline): LNHDA, SQIVND (reference sequence). The CDR3 loop is CASHPTGRRTEAFF. In DNA, the CDR3 is TGTGCCAGTCATCCTACAGGGAGGAGAACTGAAGCTTTCTTT.

Many counts were recorded for this clonotype. This chain links TRBV11-2 with TRBJ2-3; 7 bases align to TRBD1. This CDR3 region has 16 residues. V lost 5 bases and J lost 2; bases outside the gene matches: 10. The germline V gene has CDR1 SGHAT and CDR2 FQNNGV. The CDR3: CASSPPRTGVTDTQYF. CDR3 DNA sequence: TGTGCCAGCAGCCCTCCGCGGACAGGTGTCACAGATACGCAGTATTTT.

This clonotype was observed a handful of times. The chain combines TRBV11-2 with TRBJ2-7; D ambiguous. Trimming stripped 0 bases from V and 4 bases from J, with 28 bases between. The CDR3 runs 20 residues. CDR1 is SGHAT and CDR2 is FQNNGV in the germline V gene. The CDR3 coding sequence is TGTGCCAGCAGCTTAGATAGGCCCTTGTTCCAACACGGTATTCGTTACGAGCAGTACTTC. This codes for CASSLDRPLFQHGIRYEQYF. The whole variable domain, remainder taken from reference TRBV11-2 and TRBJ2-7, is EAGVAQSPRYKIIEKRQSVAFWCNPISGHATLYWYQQILGQGPKLLIQFQNNGVVDDSQLPKDRFSAERLKGVDSTLKIQPAKLEDSAVYLCASSLDRPLFQHGIRYEQYFGPGTRLTVT.